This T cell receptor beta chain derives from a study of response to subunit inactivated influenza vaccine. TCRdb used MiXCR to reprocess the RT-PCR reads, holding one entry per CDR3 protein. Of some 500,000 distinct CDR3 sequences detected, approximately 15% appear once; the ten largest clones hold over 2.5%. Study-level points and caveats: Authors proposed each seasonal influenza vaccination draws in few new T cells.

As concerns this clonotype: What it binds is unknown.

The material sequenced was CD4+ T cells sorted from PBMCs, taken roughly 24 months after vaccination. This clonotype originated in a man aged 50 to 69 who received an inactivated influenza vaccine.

In DNA form, the CDR3 reads TGTGCCAGCAGCGTTCGGACAGGGGGTCTTTACGAGCAGTACTTC. It specifies CASSVRTGGLYEQYF. V usage is TRBV7-8 and J usage is TRBJ2-7, with 10 bases identical to TRBD1. CDR3 length equals 15 residues. Germline values: CDR1 SGHVS, CDR2 FQNEAQ. The V segment lost 5 bases and the J segment 4 bases; nucleotides outside the gene matches: 8.